This TCR beta chain was sequenced during a study of breast tumors, draining lymph nodes, adjacent tissues. Notes on the study in general: Tumor repertoires ranked between lymph nodes and nontumor tissue in diversity, with V and J gene preferences. Data only fit, rather than demonstrated, lymph node origin of most tumor T cells. Luminal-like breast cancer showed significantly higher tumor–nontumor repertoire similarity than basal-like.

MiXCR was run by TCRdb on the multiplex PCR reads, yielding one entry per CDR3 protein. The table shows some 100,000 distinct CDR3 sequences, with about 20% occurring only once. At least ten counts were recorded for this clonotype. The antigen is unknown. Samples came from axillary lymph nodes draining the breast cancer. The germline CDR1 and CDR2 sequences are MNHEY and SVGAGI. This CDR3 comprises 15 residues. Trimming stripped 0 bases from V and 7 bases from J, with 10 bases between. Source material: axillary lymph node tissue. The TCR was taken from a female donor with breast cancer. Some clones in this sample may be carry-over from other donors' samples. The chain uses TRBV6-5 and TRBJ1-6; D not certain. The CDR3 here is CASSYSGRPNSPLHF. CDR3 in DNA: TGTGCCAGCAGTTACTCAGGGAGACCGAATTCACCCCTCCACTTT.